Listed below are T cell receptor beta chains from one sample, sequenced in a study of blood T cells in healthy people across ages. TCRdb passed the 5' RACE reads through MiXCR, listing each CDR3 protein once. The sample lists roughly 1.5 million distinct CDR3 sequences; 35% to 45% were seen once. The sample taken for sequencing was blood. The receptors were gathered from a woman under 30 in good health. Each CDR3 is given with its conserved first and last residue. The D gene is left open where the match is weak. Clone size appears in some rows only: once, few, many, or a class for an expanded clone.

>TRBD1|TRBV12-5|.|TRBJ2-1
CASGATGGFDEQFF
TGTGCTAGTGGTGCAACAGGGGGCTTTGATGAGCAGTTCTTC
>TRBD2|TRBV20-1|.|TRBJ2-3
CSARGSGRAGADTQYF
TGCAGTGCTAGAGGTAGCGGGAGGGCTGGTGCAGATACGCAGTATTTT
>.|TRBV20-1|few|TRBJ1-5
CSAIGSGNQPQHF
TGCAGTGCTATAGGCAGTGGCAATCAGCCCCAGCATTTT
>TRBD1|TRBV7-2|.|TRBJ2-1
CASSFRTGATYNEQFF
TGTGCCAGCAGCTTCAGGACAGGGGCAACCTACAATGAGCAGTTCTTC
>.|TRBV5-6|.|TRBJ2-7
CASSAAGAAYEQYF
TGTGCCAGCAGCGCAGCCGGGGCCGCCTACGAGCAGTACTTC
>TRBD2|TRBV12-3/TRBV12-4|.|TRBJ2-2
CASRLRTSRRGELFF
TGTGCCAGCAGACTCCGGACTAGCCGGCGCGGGGAGCTGTTTTTT
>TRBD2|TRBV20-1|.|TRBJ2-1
CSARDITSSGGAGEQFF
TGCAGTGCTAGAGATATCACCTCTAGCGGGGGGGCGGGTGAGCAGTTCTTC
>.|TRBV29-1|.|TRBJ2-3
CSIVAYSTDTQYF
TGCAGCATTGTCGCTTATAGCACAGATACGCAGTATTTT
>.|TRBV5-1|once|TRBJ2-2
CASSLPWTANTGELFF
TGCGCCAGCAGCCTCCCTTGGACAGCGAACACCGGGGAGCTGTTTTTT
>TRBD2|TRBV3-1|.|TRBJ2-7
CASSLRGINEQYF
TGTGCCAGCAGCCTGCGGGGGATAAACGAGCAGTACTTC
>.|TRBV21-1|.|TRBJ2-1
CASSKALTSGGNEQFF
TGTGCCAGCAGCAAAGCGCTCACTAGCGGGGGGAATGAGCAGTTCTTC
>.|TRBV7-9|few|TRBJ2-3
CASSLGADSDTQYF
TGTGCCAGCAGCCTTGGGGCCGATTCAGATACGCAGTATTTT
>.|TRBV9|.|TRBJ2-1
CASSPPARVESYNEQFF
TGTGCCAGCAGCCCCCCCGCGAGGGTTGAGTCCTACAATGAGCAGTTCTTC
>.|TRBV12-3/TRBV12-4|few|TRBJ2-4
CASSLDWRIQYF
TGTGCCAGCAGCCTAGACTGGCGCATTCAGTACTTC
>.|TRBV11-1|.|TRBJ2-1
CASSLAGTQQFF
TGTGCCAGCAGCTTAGCCGGGACTCAGCAGTTCTTC
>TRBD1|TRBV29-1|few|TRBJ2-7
CSVGTGPPYEQYF
TGCAGCGTCGGGACAGGGCCCCCCTACGAGCAGTACTTC
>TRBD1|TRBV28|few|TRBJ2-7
CASSGGGTGAYEQYF
TGTGCCAGCAGTGGAGGCGGGACAGGGGCCTACGAGCAGTACTTC
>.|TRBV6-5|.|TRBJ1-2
CASSTNHFYGYTF
TGTGCCAGCAGTACCAACCACTTCTATGGCTACACCTTC
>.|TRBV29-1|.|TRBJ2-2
CSVRPTSENTGELFF
TGCAGCGTACGCCCAACTTCTGAGAACACCGGGGAGCTGTTTTTT
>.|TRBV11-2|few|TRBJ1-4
CASSLDPTEKLFF
TGTGCCAGCAGCTTAGACCCCACCGAAAAACTGTTTTTT
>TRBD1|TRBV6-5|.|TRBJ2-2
CASSSPGQGAGELFF
TGTGCCAGCAGTTCCCCGGGACAGGGGGCCGGGGAGCTGTTTTTT